These 15 T cell receptor beta chains originate from one sample sequenced in a study of blood T cells in healthy people across ages. The second PCR ran about 7 to 12 cycles with a sample-barcoded 5' primer and J-beta primers. Using its own MiXCR run on the 5' RACE reads, TCRdb lists one record per CDR3 protein. This table has about 970,000 distinct CDR3 sequences, roughly half appearing once. The source material was blood. The origin of the receptors is a woman aged 55-69 years in good health.

The V and J genes are TRBV28 and TRBJ2-2; 11 bases are shared with TRBD2. The V and J ends lost 6 bases and 5 bases, in that order; junction bases with no gene match: 5. The CDR3 contains 15 residues. The V gene's germline CDR1 is MDHEN and CDR2 SYDVKM. The CDR3 nucleotides read TGTGCCAGCAGAGTTAGCGGGAGGGGTACCGGGGAGCTGTTTTTT. Translating gives CASRVSGRGTGELFF.

This sequence joins TRBV19 and TRBJ1-2; D gene ambiguous. CDR3 size: 14 residues. Looked up from germline, CDR1 is LNHDA and CDR2 is SQIVND (reference sequence). Trimming took 4 bases from V and 5 from J, leaving 14 bases between them. DNA of the CDR3: TGTGCCAGTAGTACGAGAGGCGAGAGATATGGCTACACCTTC. Protein: CASSTRGERYGYTF.

This clonotype was observed a handful of times. This chain links TRBV12-3 or TRBV12-4 with TRBJ2-3; the match to TRBD2 covers 10 bases. CDR3 length equals 19 residues. Losses at the gene ends were 3 bases for V and 1 base for J; bases not matched to a gene: 13. CDR3: CASSFSSGSRGGGTDTQYF. CDR3 sequence (DNA): TGTGCCAGCAGTTTTTCTAGCGGGAGTAGGGGGGGTGGCACAGATACGCAGTATTTT.

This clonotype was seen more than once but under ten times. This chain uses TRBV28 with TRBJ2-7, with TRBD1 identical over 11 bases. Germline values: CDR1 MDHEN, CDR2 SYDVKM. The CDR3 covers 15 residues. With V trimmed by 5 bases and J by 6 bases, 9 bases remained unmatched. The CDR3 region is CASSTTGTGGIEQYF. Written as DNA, the CDR3 is TGTGCCAGCAGTACTACCGGGACAGGGGGGATCGAGCAGTACTTC.

This sequence joins TRBV7-7 and TRBJ2-5; 11 positions agree with TRBD1. Germline V gene lookup returns CDR1 SSHAT and CDR2 FNYEAQ (reference sequence). The V and J ends lost 5 bases and 5 bases, in that order; junction bases with no gene match: 7. CDR3 length: 15 residues. The chain's CDR3 is CASSGGTGGVETQYF. The CDR3 DNA follows: TGTGCCAGCAGCGGGGGGACAGGGGGTGTGGAGACCCAGTACTTC.

The rearrangement links TRBV15 to TRBJ2-1; the match to TRBD2 covers 8 bases. The CDR3 contains 16 residues. Unmatched junction bases numbered 12, after V lost 5 bases and J lost 6 bases. From germline, CDR1 is LNHNV and CDR2 YYDKDF (reference sequence). This CDR3 reads CATSARGETSANEQFF. The CDR3 bases are TGTGCCACCAGCGCAAGAGGGGAGACTAGCGCCAATGAGCAGTTCTTC.

CDR3 DNA sequence: TGCGCCAGCAGCGAACTAGCGGTAAACAATGAGCAGTTCTTC. Its translation: CASSELAVNNEQFF. The rearrangement links TRBV4-3 to TRBJ2-1; 8 bases match TRBD2. Germline V gene data show CDR1 as LGHNA and CDR2 as YSLEER. The CDR3 loop spans 14 amino acids. Unmatched junction bases numbered 5, after V lost 5 bases and J lost 5 bases.

This clonotype has more than one count but fewer than ten. V is TRBV20-1 and J is TRBJ2-1; TRBD2 agrees at 14 bases. Trimming removed 2 bases from V and 7 bases from J; junction bases left unmatched: 13. There are 18 residues in the CDR3. Germline V lookup: CDR1 DFQATT, CDR2 SNEGSKA (reference sequence). The CDR3 reads CSARSDRLAGGLPNEQFF. The DNA for the CDR3 is TGCAGTGCTAGATCCGACCGACTAGCGGGGGGGCTTCCGAATGAGCAGTTCTTC.

This chain connects TRBV3-1 to TRBJ2-5, with D tentatively TRBD1 (5 bases). Deletions cut 1 base from V and 13 bases from J, with 13 bases between. There are 12 residues in the CDR3. Germline-derived CDR1 and CDR2 are LGHDT and YNNKEL (reference sequence). The CDR3 is CASSQGQGLWYF. In nucleotides, the CDR3 is TGTGCCAGCAGCCAAGGTCAGGGTCTATGGTACTTC.

CDR3 nucleotide sequence: TGTGCCAGCAGTTTATCCGCCCTTCCGTACAATGAGCAGTTCTTC. Translating it yields CASSLSALPYNEQFF. The J gene is TRBJ2-1, the V gene TRBV27; no clear D. The CDR3 consists of 15 residues. Germline V CDR1 and CDR2: MNHEY, SMNVEV (reference sequence). V was shortened by 0 bases and J by 4 bases, with 10 bases between the two germline ends.

The J gene is TRBJ1-5, the V gene TRBV7-2, with D possibly TRBD1 on 6 matching bases. CDR3 length: 16 amino acids. The germline gives CDR1 SGHTA, CDR2 FQGNSA. V was pared by 0 bases and J by 6 bases, with 15 bases between. In nucleotides, the CDR3 is TGTGCCAGCAGCTTAGCGGGCCACAGGGTGCTTCAGCCCCAGCATTTT. Its protein product is CASSLAGHRVLQPQHF.

The V gene is TRBV19, the J gene TRBJ2-2; D is undetermined. The germline V gene has CDR1 LNHDA and CDR2 SQIVND (reference sequence). This CDR3 has 13 residues. V gave up 3 bases and J gave up 6 bases, with 8 bases separating them. The CDR3 region is CASSMRFPGELFF. CDR3 coding DNA: TGTGCCAGTAGTATGCGGTTCCCCGGGGAGCTGTTTTTT.

The genes are TRBV18 and TRBJ1-3, with 8 bases matching TRBD1. The CDR3 runs to 18 residues. From germline, CDR1 is KGHSH and CDR2 LQKENI. V dropped 3 bases and J dropped 0; count of bases not matched to a gene: 10. The CDR3 spells CASSPTGTGDFSGNTIYF. CDR3 DNA: TGTGCCAGCTCACCGACTGGGACAGGCGACTTCTCTGGAAACACCATATATTTT.

This clonotype was counted a few times. V is TRBV5-6 and J is TRBJ2-1, with no clear D. The CDR3 has 12 amino acids. The germline V and J ends were trimmed by 4 bases and 4 bases, with 6 bases remaining between them. CDR1 SGHDT and CDR2 YYEEEE come from the germline V gene. CDR3 residues: CASSQAYNEQFF. The CDR3 coding sequence is TGTGCCAGCAGCCAGGCATACAATGAGCAGTTCTTC.

The gene calls are TRBV2 and TRBJ2-2; the D is unclear. Germline V gene lookup returns CDR1 SNHLY and CDR2 FYNNEI. The length of the CDR3 is 14 residues. V lost 4 bases and J 6 bases, leaving 12 bases between the germline ends. The CDR3, as DNA: TGTGCCAGCAGTGCCGTTGGGCTAGCCGGGGAGCTGTTTTTT. It specifies CASSAVGLAGELFF.